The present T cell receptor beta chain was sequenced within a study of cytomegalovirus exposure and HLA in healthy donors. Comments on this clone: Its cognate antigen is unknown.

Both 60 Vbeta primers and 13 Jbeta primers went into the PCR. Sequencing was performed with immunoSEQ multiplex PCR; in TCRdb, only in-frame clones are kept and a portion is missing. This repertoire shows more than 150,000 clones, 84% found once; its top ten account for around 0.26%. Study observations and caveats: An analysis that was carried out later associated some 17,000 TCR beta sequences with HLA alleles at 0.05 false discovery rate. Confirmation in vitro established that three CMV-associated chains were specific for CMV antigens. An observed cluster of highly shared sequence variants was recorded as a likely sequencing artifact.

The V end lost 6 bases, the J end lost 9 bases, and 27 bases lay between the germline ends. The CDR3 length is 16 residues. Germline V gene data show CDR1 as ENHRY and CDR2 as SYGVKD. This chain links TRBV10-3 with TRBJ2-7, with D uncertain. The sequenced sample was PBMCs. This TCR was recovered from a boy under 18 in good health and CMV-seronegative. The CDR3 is CAISSNLEHPTSGQYF. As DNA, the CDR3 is TGTGCCATCAGCAGTAACTTGGAACACCCAACCTCGGGGCAGTACTTC.